This TCR beta chain was observed in a study of molecular identifiers for immune sequencing clone quantification. This clonotype was detected many times. A read error may produce the germline difference seen at one junction end. MiXCR, run by TCRdb on the PCR reads, gives a single entry per CDR3 protein. The table includes fewer than 45,000 distinct CDR3 sequences, approximately 17% detected once. Germline V gives CDR1 MDHEN, CDR2 SYDVKM. The CDR3 has 13 residues. The material sequenced was naive CD8+ T cells from blood, with Jurkat cell RNA spiked in. Subset described: FACS-sorted CD8+CD4-CCR7+CD45RA+ naive T cells. The V gene is TRBV28, the J gene TRBJ2-2; D is possibly TRBD1 (6 bases). This TCR derives from a human donor in good health. Some libraries in this study had Jurkat cell RNA spiked in. The CDR3 DNA follows: TGCCTGAGTACAGGGCACAACACCGGGGAGCTGTTTTTT. Translated: CLSTGHNTGELFF.